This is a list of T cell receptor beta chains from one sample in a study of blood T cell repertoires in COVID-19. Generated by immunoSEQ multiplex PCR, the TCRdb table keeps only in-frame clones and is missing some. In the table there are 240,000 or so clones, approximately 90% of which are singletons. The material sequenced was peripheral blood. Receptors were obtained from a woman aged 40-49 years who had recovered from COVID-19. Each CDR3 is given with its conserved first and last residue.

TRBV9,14,CASSVDGQNTEAFF
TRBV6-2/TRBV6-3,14,CASSYSVGGYGYTF
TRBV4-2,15,CASSQVGGIYNEQFF
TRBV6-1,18,CASSEAYWLGTGGNIQYF
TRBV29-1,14,CSVGTGDSNQPQHF
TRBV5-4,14,CASSLVGGNSPLHF
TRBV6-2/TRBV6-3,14,CASSPGGRAREQYF
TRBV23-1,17,CASSQSWAGGPYNEQFF
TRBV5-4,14,CASSLPSQGVEQFF
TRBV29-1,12,CSVSGHSYEQYF
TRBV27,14,CASSLGGPHNEQFF
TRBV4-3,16,CASSQEVGEWGGELFF
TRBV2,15,CASSSLAGGRGEQFF
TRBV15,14,CATAGDYSNQPQHF
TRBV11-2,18,CASSGRTSGSVFPGEQYF
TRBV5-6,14,CASSPGQYTGELFF
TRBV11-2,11,CASSLRGEQFF
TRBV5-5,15,CASSSGLAGAGRQYF
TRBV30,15,CAWSVGSSGANVLTF
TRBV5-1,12,CASSQDRTEAFF
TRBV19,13,CASSIGSLDEQFF
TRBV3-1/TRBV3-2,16,CASSQLELANYNEQFF
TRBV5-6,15,CASTETSPFYNEQFF
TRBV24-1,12,CATSESGGGYTF
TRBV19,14,CASSRTGSNYGYTF